One and the same sample provided the 24 T cell receptor beta chains below, sequenced in a study of T cells in Graves' hyperthyroidism and ophthalmopathy. The investigators amplified TCR beta CDR3 regions from RNA transcripts. The TCR CDR3 was amplified in a first-round RT-PCR using the HTBI primer set. TCRdb fed the multiplex PCR reads into MiXCR, producing one record per CDR3 protein. The sample records 500,000 or so distinct CDR3 sequences, approximately 17% being singletons. The sample consisted of blood. The receptor set was obtained from a woman younger than 35 with Graves' ophthalmopathy.

On this clonotype itself: Since a much larger clone is just one base distant, this may be a read error. The V call is TRBV7-9, the J call TRBJ1-2; D remains unclear. CDR3 length: 11 amino acids. Germline V gene sequence: CDR1 SEHNR, CDR2 FQNEAQ (reference sequence). Trimming took off 5 bases at V and 10 bases at J, with 11 bases between the two ends. As DNA, the CDR3 is TGTGCCAGCAGCCTGGGGAATGTCTACACCTTC. Amino acids: CASSLGNVYTF.

The rearrangement uses TRBV7-3 and TRBJ2-3; 14 bases are a match to TRBD2. With 1 base clipped from V and 5 bases from J, the junction kept 2 bases outside the gene matches. The CDR3 contains 16 residues. The V gene's germline CDR1 is SGHTA and CDR2 FQGTGA. In DNA form, the CDR3 reads TGTGCCAGCAGCTTAAGACTAGCGGGAGGGCAAGATACGCAGTATTTT. It encodes CASSLRLAGGQDTQYF.

This clonotype was found many times. The chain links TRBV15 to TRBJ1-2, with D unresolved. This CDR3 is built from 13 residues. Germline V gives CDR1 LNHNV, CDR2 YYDKDF (reference sequence). The ends were cut back, 1 base at V and 4 bases at J, with 7 bases in the middle. The CDR3: CATSRGASYGYTF. The CDR3 DNA is TGTGCCACCAGCAGAGGGGCTTCCTATGGCTACACCTTC.

Many counts were recorded for this clonotype. The CDR3 sequence is CASSLDAGVGQPQHF. In nucleotides, the CDR3 is TGTGCCAGCAGCTTAGATGCCGGGGTCGGTCAGCCCCAGCATTTT. The chain has TRBV11-2 and TRBJ1-5; no clear D gene. V was shortened by 0 bases and J by 6 bases, with 12 bases between the two germline ends. Germline assignment: CDR1 SGHAT and CDR2 FQNNGV. The CDR3 consists of 15 residues.

This clonotype was counted between two and nine times. The chain has TRBV6-2 or TRBV6-3 and TRBJ2-1, with D possibly TRBD2 on 6 matching bases. CDR3 length equals 17 residues. V lost 6 bases and J lost 0, with 18 bases in between. The germline gives CDR1 MNHEY, CDR2 SVGEGT. CDR3 in amino acids: CASSLRGTASSYNEQFF. The CDR3 DNA sequence: TGTGCCAGCAGCCTACGGGGGACGGCCAGCTCCTACAATGAGCAGTTCTTC.

This clonotype was recorded many times. This chain connects TRBV7-3 to TRBJ1-1; no firm D call. Trimming pared 1 base from V and 5 bases from J, leaving 14 bases between. The CDR3 totals 15 residues. Germline CDR1 SGHTA, CDR2 FQGTGA. DNA for the CDR3: TGTGCCAGCAGCTTAAATCCGGGAGAAGGGACTGAAGCTTTCTTT. Its translation: CASSLNPGEGTEAFF.

The genes are TRBV28 and TRBJ2-5; weak D call: TRBD1 (6 bases). The CDR3 consists of 15 residues. The germline V gene has CDR1 MDHEN and CDR2 SYDVKM. V lost 4 bases, J lost 2 bases, and 14 bases lay in between. CDR3: CASSYPTDSQETQYF. As DNA, the CDR3 is TGTGCCAGCAGTTACCCCACGGACAGTCAAGAGACCCAGTACTTC.

This clonotype was picked up many times. The gene calls are TRBV20-1 and TRBJ2-2; 9 bases agree with TRBD1. Germline lookup yields CDR1 DFQATT and CDR2 SNEGSKA (reference sequence). The CDR3 length is 14 residues. The V gene end was trimmed by 3 bases and the J gene end by 7 bases; junction bases not matched to a gene: 6. The DNA of the CDR3 is TGCAGTGCTAGGACAGGGGGGCCCGGCGGGGAGCTGTTTTTT. This gives the protein CSARTGGPGGELFF.

This clonotype was counted ten times or more. The chain has TRBV7-2 and TRBJ2-7; the D gene is possibly TRBD2 (5 bases). Germline values: CDR1 SGHTA, CDR2 FQGNSA. With 2 bases removed from V and 0 bases from J, the gap between germline ends came to 11 bases. The CDR3 extends over 15 amino acids. The CDR3 DNA follows: TGTGCCAGCAGCTTAAGCGGCTTAAGCTCCTACGAGCAGTACTTC. It encodes CASSLSGLSSYEQYF.

This clonotype was seen at least ten times. CDR3 residues: CASSTTGSSYNEQFF. The CDR3, as DNA: TGTGCCAGCAGCACGACAGGGAGCTCCTACAATGAGCAGTTCTTC. This rearrangement joins TRBV9 to TRBJ2-1, with 7 bases that match TRBD1. V lost 4 bases, J lost 0 bases, and 4 bases stayed unmatched. The CDR3 consists of 15 residues. Germline lookup yields CDR1 SGDLS and CDR2 YYNGEE.

The V call is TRBV2, the J call TRBJ2-7, with 10 bases matching TRBD2. CDR1 and CDR2 from the germline V gene are SNHLY and FYNNEI. V trimming: 7 bases; J trimming: 0 bases; junction bases outside the gene matches: 6. This CDR3 is built from 15 residues. Written as DNA, the CDR3 is TGTGCCAGCATAGATAGCGGGGGGACCTCCTACGAGCAGTACTTC. As protein: CASIDSGGTSYEQYF.

This clonotype showed up many times. This chain joins TRBV5-8 and TRBJ1-5, with D unclear. V was clipped by 0 bases and J by 11 bases, with 15 bases between them. CDR3 length equals 14 residues. Germline CDR1 SGHTS, CDR2 YDEGEE. The CDR3 nucleotides are TGTGCCAGCAGCTTGGAGAACGGGCCCTCGGCCCAGCATTTT. This gives the protein CASSLENGPSAQHF.

In this sample, this clonotype turned up a few times. The chain has TRBV7-2 and TRBJ2-7; D ambiguous. The CDR3 extends over 13 amino acids. CDR1 and CDR2 (germline): SGHTA, FQGNSA. V lost 2 bases to trimming and J lost 2 bases, with 7 bases between them. The CDR3 DNA sequence: TGTGCCAGCAGCTTAAGTCAGACCTACGAGCAGTACTTC. The encoded protein is CASSLSQTYEQYF.

This clonotype appeared many times. The rearrangement uses TRBV7-2 and TRBJ2-7; D remains unclear. The germline V and J ends were trimmed by 5 bases and 2 bases, with 7 bases remaining between them. Germline values: CDR1 SGHTA, CDR2 FQGNSA. This CDR3 region has 12 residues. The CDR3 region is CASSKGPYEQYF. The CDR3 bases are TGTGCCAGCAGCAAAGGGCCCTACGAGCAGTACTTC.

This clonotype was found many times. V gene TRBV5-6 combines with J gene TRBJ2-7, with D unclear. The length of the CDR3 is 15 residues. The germline CDR1 and CDR2 sequences are SGHDT and YYEEEE. Trimming pared 1 base from V and 3 bases from J, leaving 14 bases between. The CDR3 sequence: CASSLRRHINYEQYF. CDR3 nucleotide sequence: TGTGCCAGCAGCTTGCGTCGGCACATCAACTACGAGCAGTACTTC. Variable domain in full (rest from reference TRBV5-6 and TRBJ2-7): DAGVTQSPTHLIKTRGQQVTLRCSPKSGHDTVSWYQQALGQGPQFIFQYYEEEERQRGNFPDRFSGHQFPNYSSELNVNALLLGDSALYLCASSLRRHINYEQYFGPGTRLTVT.

This sequence joins TRBV7-6 and TRBJ2-7; 15 bases agree with TRBD2. The germline V gene has CDR1 SGHVS and CDR2 FNYEAQ. V was pared by 5 bases and J by 3 bases, with 8 bases of the junction left unmatched. The CDR3 totals 17 residues. The CDR3 here is CASSPGLAGGAGYEQYF. CDR3 nucleotides: TGTGCCAGCAGCCCGGGACTAGCGGGAGGAGCCGGCTACGAGCAGTACTTC.

CDR3 sequence reads: CASSTGHPGAGVHEQYF. The CDR3 DNA follows: TGCGCCAGCAGCACAGGACATCCAGGAGCGGGGGTCCACGAGCAGTACTTC. This chain connects TRBV5-1 to TRBJ2-7; 8 bases are shared with TRBD2. Per the germline V gene, CDR1 is SGHRS and CDR2 is YFSETQ. V shed 4 bases, J shed 5 bases, and the junction held 17 bases outside the gene matches. CDR3 size: 17 residues. The whole variable domain, remainder taken from reference TRBV5-1 and TRBJ2-7, is KAGVTQTPRYLIKTRGQQVTLSCSPISGHRSVSWYQQTPGQGLQFLFEYFSETQRNKGNFPGRFSGRQFSNSRSEMNVSTLELGDSALYLCASSTGHPGAGVHEQYFGPGTRLTVT.

V usage is TRBV5-1 and J usage is TRBJ2-5; TRBD2 matches 14 bases. The CDR3 is made up of 18 amino acids. Looked up from germline, CDR1 is SGHRS and CDR2 is YFSETQ. V shed 0 bases, J shed 5 bases, and the junction held 9 bases outside the gene matches. This CDR3 reads CASSLGTSGGPTEETQYF. The CDR3 nucleotides read TGCGCCAGCAGCTTGGGGACTAGCGGGGGGCCTACGGAGGAGACCCAGTACTTC. Together with reference TRBV5-1 and TRBJ2-5, the CDR3 gives the full variable domain: KAGVTQTPRYLIKTRGQQVTLSCSPISGHRSVSWYQQTPGQGLQFLFEYFSETQRNKGNFPGRFSGRQFSNSRSEMNVSTLELGDSALYLCASSLGTSGGPTEETQYFGPGTRLLVL.

This clonotype was seen ten or more times. This rearrangement joins TRBV11-2 to TRBJ2-5; D remains ambiguous. CDR1 and CDR2 (germline): SGHAT, FQNNGV. V shed 1 base and J shed 5 bases, with 8 bases lying between them. This CDR3 contains 13 residues. The CDR3 bases are TGTGCCAGCAGCTTAGGCTACAGCGAGACCCAGTACTTC. Translating gives CASSLGYSETQYF.

This clonotype came up a few times. The chain carries TRBV28 and TRBJ1-5; tentative D call: TRBD1 (5 bases). Germline-derived CDR1 and CDR2 are MDHEN and SYDVKM. The CDR3 runs 15 residues. Trimming removed 5 bases at V and 0 bases at J, with 11 bases between. The CDR3 loop reads CASSLQGSSNQPQHF. Written as DNA, the CDR3 is TGTGCCAGCAGTCTTCAGGGTTCTAGCAATCAGCCCCAGCATTTT.

The chain uses TRBV27 and TRBJ1-3, with a weak D call TRBD1 (5 bases). V lost 5 bases and J lost 0, with 11 bases in between. Germline loops: CDR1 MNHEY, CDR2 SMNVEV (reference sequence). The CDR3 totals 15 residues. CDR3 in amino acids: CASSQTATSGNTIYF. The CDR3 DNA is TGTGCCAGCAGTCAGACAGCGACCTCTGGAAACACCATATATTTT.

Of note for this clonotype: Since a much larger clone is just one base distant, this may be a read error. The chain uses TRBV7-8 and TRBJ2-1; TRBD2 matches at 8 bases. Germline V gene lookup returns CDR1 SGHVS and CDR2 FQNEAQ. This CDR3 has 16 amino acids. The junction had 13 bases not matched to a gene; V was cut back by 3 bases and J by 9 bases. The chain's CDR3 is CASSFRGLVGAGEQFF. The DNA of the CDR3 is TGTGCCAGCAGCTTTAGGGGACTAGTGGGAGCAGGTGAGCAGTTCTTC.

The chain recombines TRBV6-1 with TRBJ2-6, with 8 bases identical to TRBD1. Germline CDR1 is MNHNS and CDR2 is SASEGT. The V and J ends lost 6 bases and 0 bases, in that order; junction bases with no gene match: 7. This CDR3 contains 17 residues. This CDR3 reads CASSWTGHLSGANVLTF. CDR3 DNA: TGTGCCAGCAGCTGGACAGGGCACCTCTCTGGGGCCAACGTCCTGACTTTC.

A few counts support this clonotype. The CDR3: CSASLTSNEQFF. The CDR3 DNA reads TGCAGTGCTAGTCTTACAAGCAATGAGCAGTTCTTC. The chain recombines TRBV20-1 with TRBJ2-1, with unresolved D. The CDR3 is 12 amino acids. Germline V gives CDR1 DFQATT, CDR2 SNEGSKA (reference sequence). Trimming removed 3 bases from V and 6 bases from J, with 9 bases in between.